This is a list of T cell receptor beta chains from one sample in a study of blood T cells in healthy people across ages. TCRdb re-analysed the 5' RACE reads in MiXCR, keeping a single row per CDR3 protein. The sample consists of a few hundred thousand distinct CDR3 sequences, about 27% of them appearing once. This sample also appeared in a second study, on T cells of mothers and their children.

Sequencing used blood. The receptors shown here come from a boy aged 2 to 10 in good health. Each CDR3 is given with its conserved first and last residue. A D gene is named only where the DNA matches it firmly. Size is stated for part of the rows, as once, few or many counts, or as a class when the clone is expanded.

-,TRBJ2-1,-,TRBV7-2,TGTGCCAGCAGCTTAGATGGGCCTCGGCAGTTCTTC,CASSLDGPRQFF
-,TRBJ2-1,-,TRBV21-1,TGTGCCAGCAGCCCCGAGGTCGGACAGGGGGGATCCTACAATGAGCAGTTCTTC,CASSPEVGQGGSYNEQFF
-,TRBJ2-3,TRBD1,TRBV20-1,TGCAGTGCCCCCGGACAGGGTAGCCCAGATACGCAGTATTTT,CSAPGQGSPDTQYF
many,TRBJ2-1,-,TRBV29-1,TGCAGCGTTGATTGGGGGAGTAGGGCTGAGCAGTTCTTC,CSVDWGSRAEQFF
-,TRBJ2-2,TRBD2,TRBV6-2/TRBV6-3,TGTGCCAGCAGCCTCACTAGCGGGCGGCGGGAGCTGTTTTTT,CASSLTSGRRELFF
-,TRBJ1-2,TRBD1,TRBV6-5,TGTGCCAGCAGTTACTCCACAGGGGCCGCGGGCCTCTACACCTTC,CASSYSTGAAGLYTF
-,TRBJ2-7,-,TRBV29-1,TGCAGCGTTCTCACAGGGTACGAGCAGTACTTC,CSVLTGYEQYF
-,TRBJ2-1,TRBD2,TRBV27,TGTGCCAGCAGCCCTACTAGACTAGCGGGGACGTACAATGAGCAGTTCTTC,CASSPTRLAGTYNEQFF
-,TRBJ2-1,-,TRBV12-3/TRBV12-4,TGTGCCAGCAGCCCGGTGGGCCCATTGCATGAGCAGTTCTTC,CASSPVGPLHEQFF
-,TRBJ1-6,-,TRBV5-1,TGCGCCAGCAGCTTGGCCGGTGGTTCCTATAATTCACCCCTCCACTTT,CASSLAGGSYNSPLHF
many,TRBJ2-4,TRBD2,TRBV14,TGTGCCAGCAGCCCCACAGGCAGGGAGGGAAACATTCAGTACTTC,CASSPTGREGNIQYF
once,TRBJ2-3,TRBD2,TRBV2,TGTGCCAGCAGCGGGACTAGCGGGGGGATGGATACGCAGTATTTT,CASSGTSGGMDTQYF
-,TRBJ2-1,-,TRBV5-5,TGTGCCAGCAGCCTTTACTGGACGGGGGGCCCCTACAATGAGCAGTTCTTC,CASSLYWTGGPYNEQFF
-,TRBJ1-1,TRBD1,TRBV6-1,TGTGCCACCGAGAGGGGGCTAAACACTGAAGCTTTCTTT,CATERGLNTEAFF